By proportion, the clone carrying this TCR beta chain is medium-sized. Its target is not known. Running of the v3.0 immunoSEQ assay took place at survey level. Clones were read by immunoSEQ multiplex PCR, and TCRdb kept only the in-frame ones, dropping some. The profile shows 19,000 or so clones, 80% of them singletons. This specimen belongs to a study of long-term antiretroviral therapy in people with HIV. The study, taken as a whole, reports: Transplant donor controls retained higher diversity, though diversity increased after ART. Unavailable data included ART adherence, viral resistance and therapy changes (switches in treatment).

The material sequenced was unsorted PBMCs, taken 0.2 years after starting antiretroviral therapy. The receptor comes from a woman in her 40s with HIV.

The CDR3 here is CASSLVGTARETQYF. CDR3 nucleotide sequence: TGCGCCAGCAGCTTGGTTGGGACAGCGAGGGAGACCCAGTACTTC. The genes are TRBV5-1 and TRBJ2-5, with TRBD1 matching 7 bases. V shed 0 bases, J shed 5 bases, and the junction held 7 bases outside the gene matches. CDR1 is SGHRS, CDR2 YFSETQ, per germline. The CDR3 sequence is 15 residues long.